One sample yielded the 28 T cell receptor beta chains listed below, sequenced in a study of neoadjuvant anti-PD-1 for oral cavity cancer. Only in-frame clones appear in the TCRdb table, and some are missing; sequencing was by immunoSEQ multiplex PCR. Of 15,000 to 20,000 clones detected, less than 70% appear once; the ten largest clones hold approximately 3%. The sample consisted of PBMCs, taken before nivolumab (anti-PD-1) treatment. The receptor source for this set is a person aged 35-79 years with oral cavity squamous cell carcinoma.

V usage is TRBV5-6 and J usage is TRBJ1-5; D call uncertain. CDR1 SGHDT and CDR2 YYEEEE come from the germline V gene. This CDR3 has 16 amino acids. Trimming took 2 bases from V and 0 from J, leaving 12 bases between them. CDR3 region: CASSFSSGNSNQPQHF. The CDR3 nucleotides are TGTGCCAGCAGCTTTTCCTCCGGTAATAGCAATCAGCCCCAGCATTTT.

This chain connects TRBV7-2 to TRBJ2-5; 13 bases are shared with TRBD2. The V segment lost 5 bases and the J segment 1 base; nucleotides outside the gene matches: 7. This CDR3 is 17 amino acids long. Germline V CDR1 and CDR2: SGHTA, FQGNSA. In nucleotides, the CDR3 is TGTGCCAGCAGCCCAGGACTAGCGGGAGACTTCCAAGAGACCCAGTACTTC. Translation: CASSPGLAGDFQETQYF.

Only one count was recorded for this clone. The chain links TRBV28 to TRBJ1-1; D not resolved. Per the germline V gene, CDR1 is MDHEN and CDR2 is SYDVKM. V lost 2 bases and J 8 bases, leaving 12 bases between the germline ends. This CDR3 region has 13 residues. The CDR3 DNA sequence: TGTGCCAGCAGTTTACTGACGGGATCCGAAGCTTTCTTT. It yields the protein CASSLLTGSEAFF.

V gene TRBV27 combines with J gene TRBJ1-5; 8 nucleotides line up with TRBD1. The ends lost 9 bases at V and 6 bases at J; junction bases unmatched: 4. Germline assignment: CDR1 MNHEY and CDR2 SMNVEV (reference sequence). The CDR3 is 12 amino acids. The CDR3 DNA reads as TGTGCCAGTGGTCAGGGGGCTCAGCCCCAGCATTTT. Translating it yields CASGQGAQPQHF.

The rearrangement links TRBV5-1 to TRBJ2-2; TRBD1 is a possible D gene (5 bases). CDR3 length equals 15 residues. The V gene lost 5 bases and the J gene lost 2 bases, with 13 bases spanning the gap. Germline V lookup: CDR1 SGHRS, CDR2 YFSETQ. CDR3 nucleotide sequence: TGCGCCAGCAGACTGACAGCTCTAAACACCGGGGAGCTGTTTTTT. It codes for CASRLTALNTGELFF. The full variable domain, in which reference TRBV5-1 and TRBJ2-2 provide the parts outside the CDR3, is KAGVTQTPRYLIKTRGQQVTLSCSPISGHRSVSWYQQTPGQGLQFLFEYFSETQRNKGNFPGRFSGRQFSNSRSEMNVSTLELGDSALYLCASRLTALNTGELFFGEGSRLTVL.

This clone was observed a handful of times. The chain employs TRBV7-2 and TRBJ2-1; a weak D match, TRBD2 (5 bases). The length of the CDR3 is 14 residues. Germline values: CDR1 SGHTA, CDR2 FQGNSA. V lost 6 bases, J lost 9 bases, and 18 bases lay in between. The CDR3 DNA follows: TGTGCCAGCAGTCCGGACTGGGGTGAAGGTGAGCAGTTCTTC. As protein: CASSPDWGEGEQFF.

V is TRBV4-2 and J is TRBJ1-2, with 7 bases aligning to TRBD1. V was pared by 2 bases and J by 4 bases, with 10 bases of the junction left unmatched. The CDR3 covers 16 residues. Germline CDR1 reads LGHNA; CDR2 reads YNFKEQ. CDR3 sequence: CASSQLPGDSIYGYTF. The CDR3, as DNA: TGTGCCAGCAGCCAACTCCCCGGGGACAGCATCTATGGCTACACCTTC.

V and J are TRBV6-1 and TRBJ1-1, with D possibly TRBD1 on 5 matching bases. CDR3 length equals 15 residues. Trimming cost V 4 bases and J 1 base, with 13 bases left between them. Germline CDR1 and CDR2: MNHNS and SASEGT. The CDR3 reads CASSATGRQNTEAFF. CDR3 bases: TGTGCCAGCAGTGCAACGGGACGGCAGAACACTGAAGCTTTCTTT.

CDR3 coding DNA: TGCGCCAGCAAGATGAACACTGAAGCTTTCTTT. This codes for CASKMNTEAFF. The chain uses TRBV5-1 and TRBJ1-1, with unresolved D. Trimming cost V 6 bases and J 0 bases, with 3 bases left between them. The CDR3 length is 11 residues. Germline V CDR1 and CDR2: SGHRS, YFSETQ.

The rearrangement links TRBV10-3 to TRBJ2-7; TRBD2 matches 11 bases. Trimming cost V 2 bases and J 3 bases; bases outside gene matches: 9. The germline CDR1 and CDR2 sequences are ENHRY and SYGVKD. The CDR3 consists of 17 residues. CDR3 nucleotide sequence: TGTGCCATCAGTGAGGGTAGCGGGAGGGATTTAGGCTACGAGCAGTACTTC. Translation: CAISEGSGRDLGYEQYF.

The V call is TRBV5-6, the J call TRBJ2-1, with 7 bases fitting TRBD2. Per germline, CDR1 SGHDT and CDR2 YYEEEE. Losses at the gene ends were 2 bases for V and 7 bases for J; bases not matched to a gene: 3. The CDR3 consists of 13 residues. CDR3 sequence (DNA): TGTGCCAGCAGCTTAGGGACTACAAATGAGCAGTTCTTC. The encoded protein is CASSLGTTNEQFF. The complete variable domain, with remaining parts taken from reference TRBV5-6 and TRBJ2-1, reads DAGVTQSPTHLIKTRGQQVTLRCSPKSGHDTVSWYQQALGQGPQFIFQYYEEEERQRGNFPDRFSGHQFPNYSSELNVNALLLGDSALYLCASSLGTTNEQFFGPGTRLTVL.

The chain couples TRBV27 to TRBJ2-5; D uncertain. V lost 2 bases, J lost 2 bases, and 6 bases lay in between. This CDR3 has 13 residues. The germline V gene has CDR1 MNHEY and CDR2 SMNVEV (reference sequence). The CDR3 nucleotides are TGTGCCAGCAGTTTAGGGGTTCAAGAGACCCAGTACTTC. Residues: CASSLGVQETQYF.

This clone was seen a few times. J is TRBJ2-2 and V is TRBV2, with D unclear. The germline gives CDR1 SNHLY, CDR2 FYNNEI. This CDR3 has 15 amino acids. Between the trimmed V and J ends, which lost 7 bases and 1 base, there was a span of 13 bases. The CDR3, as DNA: TGTGCCAGCAAAGACACTCAAAAGAACACCGGGGAGCTGTTTTTT. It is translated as CASKDTQKNTGELFF.

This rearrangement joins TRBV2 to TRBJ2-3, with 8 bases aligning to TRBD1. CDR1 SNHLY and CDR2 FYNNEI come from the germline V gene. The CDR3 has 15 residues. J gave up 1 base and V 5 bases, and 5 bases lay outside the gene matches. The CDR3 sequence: CASSTDRGGTDTQYF. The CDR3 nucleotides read TGTGCCAGCAGTACCGACAGGGGCGGCACAGATACGCAGTATTTT.

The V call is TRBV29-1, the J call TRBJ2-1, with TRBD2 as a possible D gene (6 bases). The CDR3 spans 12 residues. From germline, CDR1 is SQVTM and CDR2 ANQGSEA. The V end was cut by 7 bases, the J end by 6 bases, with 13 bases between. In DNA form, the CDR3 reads TGCAGCGCGGGAGACGCGACCAATGAGCAGTTCTTC. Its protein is CSAGDATNEQFF.

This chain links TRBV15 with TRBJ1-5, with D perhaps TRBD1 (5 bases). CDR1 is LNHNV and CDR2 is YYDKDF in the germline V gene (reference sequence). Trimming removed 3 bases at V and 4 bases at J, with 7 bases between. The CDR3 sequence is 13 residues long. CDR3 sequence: CATSSGGNQPQHF. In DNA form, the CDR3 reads TGTGCCACCAGCAGCGGGGGGAATCAGCCCCAGCATTTT.

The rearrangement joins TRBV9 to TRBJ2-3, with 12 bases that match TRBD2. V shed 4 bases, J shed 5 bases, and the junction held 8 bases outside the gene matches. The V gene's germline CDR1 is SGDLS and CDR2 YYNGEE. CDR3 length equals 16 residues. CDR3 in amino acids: CASSPRTSGNLDTQYF. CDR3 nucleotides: TGTGCCAGCAGCCCCAGGACTAGCGGGAATCTAGATACGCAGTATTTT.

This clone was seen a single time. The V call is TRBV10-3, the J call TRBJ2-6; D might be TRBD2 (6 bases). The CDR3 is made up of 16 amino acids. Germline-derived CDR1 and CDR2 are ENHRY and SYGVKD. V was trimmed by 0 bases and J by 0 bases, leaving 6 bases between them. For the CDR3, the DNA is TGTGCCATCAGTGAGTCGGGACTCTCTGGGGCCAACGTCCTGACTTTC. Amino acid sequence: CAISESGLSGANVLTF.

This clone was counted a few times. The CDR3 spells CASSLDRQRQFF. The DNA of the CDR3 is TGTGCCAGCAGCTTAGATCGACAGCGGCAGTTCTTC. The gene calls are TRBV11-3 and TRBJ2-1, with D tentatively TRBD1 (5 bases). Germline-derived CDR1 and CDR2 are SGHNT and YENEEA. The CDR3 covers 12 residues. The ends were cut back, 0 bases at V and 12 bases at J, with 9 bases in the middle.

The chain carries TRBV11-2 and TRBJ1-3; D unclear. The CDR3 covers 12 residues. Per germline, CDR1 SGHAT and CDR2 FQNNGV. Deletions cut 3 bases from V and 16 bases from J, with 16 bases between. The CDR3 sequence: CASSFSPGSVYF. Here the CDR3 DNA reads TGTGCCAGCAGCTTCAGCCCGGGGTCGGTCTATTTT.

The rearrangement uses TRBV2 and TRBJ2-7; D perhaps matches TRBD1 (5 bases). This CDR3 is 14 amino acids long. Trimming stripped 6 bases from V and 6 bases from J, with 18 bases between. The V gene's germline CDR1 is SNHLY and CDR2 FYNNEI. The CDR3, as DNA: TGTGCCAGCAGAAGGTGGGATAATAGGGGCGAGCAGTACTTC. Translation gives CASRRWDNRGEQYF.

The DNA of the CDR3 is TGTGCCAGCAGCGGAGCCCCCGGAGGGCAAGAGACCCAGTACTTC. Its translation is CASSGAPGGQETQYF. V gene TRBV2 combines with J gene TRBJ2-5; a possible D gene is TRBD2 (6 bases). V was clipped by 6 bases and J by 2 bases, with 16 bases between them. Germline assignment: CDR1 SNHLY and CDR2 FYNNEI. This CDR3 is built from 15 residues.

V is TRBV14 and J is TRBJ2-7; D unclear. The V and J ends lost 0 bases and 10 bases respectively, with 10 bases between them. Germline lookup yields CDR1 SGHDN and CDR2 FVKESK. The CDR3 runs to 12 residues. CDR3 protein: CASSQDRTVQYF. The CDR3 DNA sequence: TGTGCCAGCAGCCAAGATAGAACCGTACAGTACTTC. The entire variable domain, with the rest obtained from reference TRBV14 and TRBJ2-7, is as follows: EAGVTQFPSHSVIEKGQTVTLRCDPISGHDNLYWYRRVMGKEIKFLLHFVKESKQDESGMPNNRFLAERTGGTYSTLKVQPAELEDSGVYFCASSQDRTVQYFGPGTRLTVT.

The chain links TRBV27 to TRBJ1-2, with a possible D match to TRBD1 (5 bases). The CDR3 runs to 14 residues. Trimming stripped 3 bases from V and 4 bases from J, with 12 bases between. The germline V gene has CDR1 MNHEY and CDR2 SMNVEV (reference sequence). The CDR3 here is CASSFQRGGYGYTF. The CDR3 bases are TGTGCCAGCAGTTTCCAAAGGGGTGGCTATGGCTACACCTTC.

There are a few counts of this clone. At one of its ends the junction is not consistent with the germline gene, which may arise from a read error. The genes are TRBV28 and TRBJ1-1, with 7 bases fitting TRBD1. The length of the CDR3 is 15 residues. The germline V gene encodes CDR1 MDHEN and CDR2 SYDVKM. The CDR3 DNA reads TGTGCCAGCACTTTACCGGGACAGATGAACACTGAAGCTTTCTTT. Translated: CASTLPGQMNTEAFF.

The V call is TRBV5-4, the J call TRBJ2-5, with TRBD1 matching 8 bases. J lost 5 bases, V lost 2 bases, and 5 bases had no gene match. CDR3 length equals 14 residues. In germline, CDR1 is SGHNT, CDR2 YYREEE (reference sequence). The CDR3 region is CASSFMNRGETQYF. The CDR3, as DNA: TGTGCCAGCAGCTTTATGAACAGGGGGGAGACCCAGTACTTC.

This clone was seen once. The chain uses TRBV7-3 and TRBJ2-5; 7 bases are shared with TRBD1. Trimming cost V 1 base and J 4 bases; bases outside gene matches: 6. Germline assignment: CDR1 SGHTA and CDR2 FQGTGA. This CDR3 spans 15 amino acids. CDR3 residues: CASSLRSGQRETQYF. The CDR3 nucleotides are TGTGCCAGCAGCTTAAGATCGGGACAGAGAGAGACCCAGTACTTC.

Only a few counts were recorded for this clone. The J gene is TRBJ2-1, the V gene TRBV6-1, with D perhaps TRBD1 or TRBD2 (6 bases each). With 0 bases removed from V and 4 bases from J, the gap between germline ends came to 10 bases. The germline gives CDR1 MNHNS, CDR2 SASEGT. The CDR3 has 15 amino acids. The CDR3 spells CASSEAQGRYNEQFF. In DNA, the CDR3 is TGTGCCAGCAGTGAAGCGCAGGGGAGGTACAATGAGCAGTTCTTC.